The text below deals with one T cell receptor beta chain. In this sample, this clonotype turned up a few times. The antigen it recognizes is unknown. No much larger clone is present one base from it, and per-base qualities are unavailable. The data originate from a study of response to subunit inactivated influenza vaccine (dated by TCRdb to the late 2010s). With regard to the full study: Deep quantitative profiling of the T cell receptor repertoire was used in the study to follow responses to a trivalent subunit inactivated influenza vaccine.

There are 15 amino acids in the CDR3, from cysteine to phenylalanine inclusive. Of all the DNA, just the CDR3 is kept, 45 bases in frame from base 1. CDR1 and CDR2 are read off the germline V gene as SNHLY and FYNNEI. V is pruned by 5 bases and J by 5 bases, leaving 9 bases of the junction without a gene match. The method behind the library was RT-PCR. The run used an Illumina HiSeq 2500. In-frame beta chains were kept once TCRdb had trimmed the public reads at Q25 with fastp and called clones with MiXCR. Duplicate CDR3 protein sequences are folded into a single record with the most common DNA and genes. This sample lists hundreds of thousands of distinct CDR3 sequences; about 15% were detected once. 6.5% to 8.5% of the sample comes from the top ten. What the study reported, not specific to this receptor: The authors proposed that each seasonal influenza vaccination may bring in only a limited number of new T cells.

The TCR comes from a middle-aged man who received an inactivated influenza vaccine. Donor details come from another sample of the same person, matched by shared clones. Source: PBMCs from blood, taken 14 to 15 days before vaccination. The receptor chain draws on TRBV2 and TRBJ2-5; 9 junctional bases match TRBD1. For the CDR3, the sequence is CASSYDRGSFETQYF. The base sequence is TGTGCCAGCAGTTACGACAGGGGGTCTTTTGAGACCCAGTACTTC.